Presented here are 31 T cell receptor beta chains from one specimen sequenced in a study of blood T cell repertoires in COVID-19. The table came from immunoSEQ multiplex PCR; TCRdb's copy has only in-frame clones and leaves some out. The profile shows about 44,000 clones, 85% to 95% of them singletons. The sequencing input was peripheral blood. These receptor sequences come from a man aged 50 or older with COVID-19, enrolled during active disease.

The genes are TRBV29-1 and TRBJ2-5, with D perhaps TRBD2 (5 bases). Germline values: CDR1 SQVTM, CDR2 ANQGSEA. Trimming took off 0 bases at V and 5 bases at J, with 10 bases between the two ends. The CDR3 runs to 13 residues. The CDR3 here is CSVEEGGLETQYF. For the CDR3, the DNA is TGCAGCGTTGAAGAAGGAGGTCTTGAGACCCAGTACTTC.

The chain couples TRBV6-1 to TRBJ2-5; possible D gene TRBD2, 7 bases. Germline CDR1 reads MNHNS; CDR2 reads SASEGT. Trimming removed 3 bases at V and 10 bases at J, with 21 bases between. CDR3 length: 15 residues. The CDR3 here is CASSDLPTRGRDQYF. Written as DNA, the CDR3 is TGTGCCAGCAGTGATCTTCCTACGCGGGGGCGGGACCAGTACTTC.

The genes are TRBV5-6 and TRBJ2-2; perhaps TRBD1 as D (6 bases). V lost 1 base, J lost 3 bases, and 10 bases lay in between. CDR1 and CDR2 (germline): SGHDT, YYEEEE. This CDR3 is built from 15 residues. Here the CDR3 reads CASSLRYRDTGELFF. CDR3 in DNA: TGTGCCAGCAGCTTGCGGTACAGGGACACCGGGGAGCTGTTTTTT.

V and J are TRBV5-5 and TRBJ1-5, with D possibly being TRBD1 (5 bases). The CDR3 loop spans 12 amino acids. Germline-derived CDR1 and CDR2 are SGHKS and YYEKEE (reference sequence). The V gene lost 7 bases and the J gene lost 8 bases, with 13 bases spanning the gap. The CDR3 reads CASGNWGEPQHF. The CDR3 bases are TGTGCCAGCGGTAACTGGGGCGAGCCCCAGCATTTT.

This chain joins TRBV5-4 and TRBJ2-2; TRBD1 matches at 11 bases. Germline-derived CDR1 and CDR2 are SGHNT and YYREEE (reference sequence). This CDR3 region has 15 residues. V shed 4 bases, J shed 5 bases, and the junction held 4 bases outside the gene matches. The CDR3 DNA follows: TGTGCCAGCAGCCTGGGACAGGGGGGGACCGGGGAGCTGTTTTTT. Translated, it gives CASSLGQGGTGELFF.

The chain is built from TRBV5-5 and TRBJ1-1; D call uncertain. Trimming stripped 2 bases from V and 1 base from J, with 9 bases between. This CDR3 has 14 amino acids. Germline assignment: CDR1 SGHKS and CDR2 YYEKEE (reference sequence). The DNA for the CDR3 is TGTGCCAGCAGCTTCCTCGACTCGAACACTGAAGCTTTCTTT. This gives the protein CASSFLDSNTEAFF.

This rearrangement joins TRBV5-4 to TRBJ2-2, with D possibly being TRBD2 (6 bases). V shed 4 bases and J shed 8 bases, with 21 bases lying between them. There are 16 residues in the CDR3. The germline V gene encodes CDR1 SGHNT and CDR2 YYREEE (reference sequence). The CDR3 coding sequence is TGTGCCAGCAGCAGTGCCCGTATAGGGGAGGTAGGGGAGCTGTTTTTT. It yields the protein CASSSARIGEVGELFF.

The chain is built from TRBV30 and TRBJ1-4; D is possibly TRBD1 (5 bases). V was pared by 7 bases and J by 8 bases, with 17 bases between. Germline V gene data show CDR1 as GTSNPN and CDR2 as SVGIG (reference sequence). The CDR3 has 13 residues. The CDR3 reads CASSGGRREKLFF. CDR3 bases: TGTGCCTCCTCGGGGGGGAGGCGGGAAAAACTGTTTTTT.

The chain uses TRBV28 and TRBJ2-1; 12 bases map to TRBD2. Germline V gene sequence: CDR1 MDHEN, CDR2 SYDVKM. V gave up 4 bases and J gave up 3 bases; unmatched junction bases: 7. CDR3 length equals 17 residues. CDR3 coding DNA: TGTGCCAGCAGTTCGAGACTAGCGGGAGCTCTCTACAATGAGCAGTTCTTC. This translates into CASSSRLAGALYNEQFF. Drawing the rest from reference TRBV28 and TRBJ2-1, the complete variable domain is DVKVTQSSRYLVKRTGEKVFLECVQDMDHENMFWYRQDPGLGLRLIYFSYDVKMKEKGDIPEGYSVSREKKERFSLILESASTNQTSMYLCASSSRLAGALYNEQFFGPGTRLTVL.

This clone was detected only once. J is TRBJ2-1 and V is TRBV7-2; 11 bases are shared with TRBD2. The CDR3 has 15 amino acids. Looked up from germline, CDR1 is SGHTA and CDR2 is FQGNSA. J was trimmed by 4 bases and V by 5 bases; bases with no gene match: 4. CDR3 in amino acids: CASSPGTSGYNEQFF. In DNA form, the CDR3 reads TGTGCCAGCAGCCCCGGGACTAGCGGATACAATGAGCAGTTCTTC.

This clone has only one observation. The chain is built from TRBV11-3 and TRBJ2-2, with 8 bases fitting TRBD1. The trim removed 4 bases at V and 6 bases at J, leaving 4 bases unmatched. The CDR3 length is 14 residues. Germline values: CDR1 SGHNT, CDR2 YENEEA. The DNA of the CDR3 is TGTGCCAGCAGCTCCGGACAGGGCTCCGGGGAGCTGTTTTTT. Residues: CASSSGQGSGELFF. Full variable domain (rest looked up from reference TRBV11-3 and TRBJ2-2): EAGVVQSPRYKIIEKKQPVAFWCNPISGHNTLYWYLQNLGQGPELLIRYENEEAVDDSQLPKDRFSAERLKGVDSTLKIQPAELGDSAVYLCASSSGQGSGELFFGEGSRLTVL.

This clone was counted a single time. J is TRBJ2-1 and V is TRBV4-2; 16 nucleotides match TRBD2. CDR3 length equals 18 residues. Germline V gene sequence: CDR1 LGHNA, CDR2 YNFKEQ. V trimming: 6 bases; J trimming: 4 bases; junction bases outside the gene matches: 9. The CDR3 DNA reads TGTGCCAGCAGTCGCGGGACTAGCGGGAGGGCCTATTACAATGAGCAGTTCTTC. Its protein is CASSRGTSGRAYYNEQFF.

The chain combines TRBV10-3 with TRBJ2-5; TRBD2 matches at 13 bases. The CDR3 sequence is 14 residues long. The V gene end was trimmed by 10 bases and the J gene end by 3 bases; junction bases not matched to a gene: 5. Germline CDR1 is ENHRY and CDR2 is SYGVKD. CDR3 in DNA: TGTGCCACCCTAGGACTAGCGGGAGAAGAGACCCAGTACTTC. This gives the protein CATLGLAGEETQYF.

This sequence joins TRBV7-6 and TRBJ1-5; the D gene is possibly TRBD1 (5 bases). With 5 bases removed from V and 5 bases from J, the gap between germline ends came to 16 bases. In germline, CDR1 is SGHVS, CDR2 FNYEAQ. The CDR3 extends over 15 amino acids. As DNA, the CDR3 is TGTGCCAGCAGCCGTGAAGCAGGGAAGGATCAGCCCCAGCATTTT. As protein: CASSREAGKDQPQHF. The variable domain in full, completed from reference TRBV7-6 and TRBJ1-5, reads GAGVSQSPRYKVTKRGQDVALRCDPISGHVSLYWYRQALGQGPEFLTYFNYEAQQDKSGLPNDRFSAERPEGSISTLTIQRTEQRDSAMYRCASSREAGKDQPQHFGDGTRLSIL.

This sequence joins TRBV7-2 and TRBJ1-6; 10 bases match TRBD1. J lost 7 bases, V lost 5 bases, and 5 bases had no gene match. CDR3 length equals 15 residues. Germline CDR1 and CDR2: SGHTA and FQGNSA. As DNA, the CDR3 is TGTGCCAGCAGCCTCCGGACAGGGGGAAATTCACCCCTCCACTTT. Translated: CASSLRTGGNSPLHF.

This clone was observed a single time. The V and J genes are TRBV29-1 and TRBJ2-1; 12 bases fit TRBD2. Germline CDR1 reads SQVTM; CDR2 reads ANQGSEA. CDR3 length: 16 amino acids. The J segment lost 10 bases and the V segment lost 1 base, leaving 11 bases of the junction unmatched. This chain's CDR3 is CSVEAGRLAGAREQFF. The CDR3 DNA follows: TGCAGCGTTGAAGCAGGCAGACTAGCGGGAGCGCGGGAGCAGTTCTTC.

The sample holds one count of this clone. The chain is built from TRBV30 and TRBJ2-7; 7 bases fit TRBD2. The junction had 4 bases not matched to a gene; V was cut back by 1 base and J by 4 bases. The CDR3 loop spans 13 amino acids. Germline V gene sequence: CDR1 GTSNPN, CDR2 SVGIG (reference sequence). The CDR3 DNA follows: TGTGCCTGGAGTGCTAGCGGCGTATACGAGCAGTACTTC. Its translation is CAWSASGVYEQYF.

CDR3 region: CASSLSAGLEADGTQYF. Written as DNA, the CDR3 is TGTGCCAGCAGTTTATCGGCAGGACTGGAGGCCGATGGGACCCAGTACTTC. This chain uses TRBV27 with TRBJ2-5, with D possibly being TRBD2 (5 bases). In germline, CDR1 is MNHEY, CDR2 SMNVEV (reference sequence). CDR3 length: 17 amino acids. V was trimmed by 0 bases and J by 7 bases, leaving 21 bases between them.

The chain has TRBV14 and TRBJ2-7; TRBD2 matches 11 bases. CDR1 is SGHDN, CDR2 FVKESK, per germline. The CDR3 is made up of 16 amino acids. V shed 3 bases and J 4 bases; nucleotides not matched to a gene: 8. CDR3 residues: CASSHYVGLAAYEQYF. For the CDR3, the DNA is TGTGCCAGCAGCCATTATGTGGGACTAGCGGCATACGAGCAGTACTTC. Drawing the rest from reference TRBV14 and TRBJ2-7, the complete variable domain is EAGVTQFPSHSVIEKGQTVTLRCDPISGHDNLYWYRRVMGKEIKFLLHFVKESKQDESGMPNNRFLAERTGGTYSTLKVQPAELEDSGVYFCASSHYVGLAAYEQYFGPGTRLTVT.

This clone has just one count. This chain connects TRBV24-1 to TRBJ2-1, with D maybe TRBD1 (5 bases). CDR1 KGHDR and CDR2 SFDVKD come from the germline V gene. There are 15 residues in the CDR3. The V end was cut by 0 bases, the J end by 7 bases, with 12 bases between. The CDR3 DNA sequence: TGTGCCACCAGTGATTTGACCCCAGGGAATAATGAGCAGTTCTTC. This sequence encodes CATSDLTPGNNEQFF.

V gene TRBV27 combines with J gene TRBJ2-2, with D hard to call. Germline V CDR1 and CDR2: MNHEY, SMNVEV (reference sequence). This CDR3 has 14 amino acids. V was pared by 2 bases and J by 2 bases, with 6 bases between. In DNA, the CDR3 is TGTGCCAGCAGTTTAAAGCCCAACACCGGGGAGCTGTTTTTT. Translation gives CASSLKPNTGELFF.

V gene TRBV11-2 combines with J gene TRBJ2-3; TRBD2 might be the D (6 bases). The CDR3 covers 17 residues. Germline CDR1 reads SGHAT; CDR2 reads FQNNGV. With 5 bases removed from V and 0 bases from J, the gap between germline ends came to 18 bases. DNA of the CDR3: TGTGCCAGCAGCCGACTCCGGGGTAGCGGTAGCACAGATACGCAGTATTTT. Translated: CASSRLRGSGSTDTQYF.

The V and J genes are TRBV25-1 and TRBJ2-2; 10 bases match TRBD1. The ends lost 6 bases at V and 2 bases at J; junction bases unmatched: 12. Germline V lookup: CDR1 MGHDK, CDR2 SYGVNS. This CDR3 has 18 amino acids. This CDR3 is CASRATPGTGDNTGELFF. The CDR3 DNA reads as TGTGCCAGCAGGGCAACTCCCGGGACAGGGGATAACACCGGGGAGCTGTTTTTT.

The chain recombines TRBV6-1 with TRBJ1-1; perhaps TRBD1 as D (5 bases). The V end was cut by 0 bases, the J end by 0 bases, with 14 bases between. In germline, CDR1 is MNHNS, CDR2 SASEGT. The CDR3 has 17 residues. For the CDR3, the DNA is TGTGCCAGCAGTGAAGCCTGGACAAGAAGGTTGAACACTGAAGCTTTCTTT. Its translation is CASSEAWTRRLNTEAFF.

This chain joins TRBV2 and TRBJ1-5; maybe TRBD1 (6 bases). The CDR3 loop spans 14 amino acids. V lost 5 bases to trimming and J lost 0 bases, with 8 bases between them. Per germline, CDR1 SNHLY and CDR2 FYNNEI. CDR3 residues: CASSQGYSNQPQHF. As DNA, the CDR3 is TGTGCCAGCAGTCAGGGGTATAGCAATCAGCCCCAGCATTTT. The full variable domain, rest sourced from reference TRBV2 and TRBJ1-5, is EPEVTQTPSHQVTQMGQEVILRCVPISNHLYFYWYRQILGQKVEFLVSFYNNEISEKSEIFDDQFSVERPDGSNFTLKIRSTKLEDSAMYFCASSQGYSNQPQHFGDGTRLSIL.

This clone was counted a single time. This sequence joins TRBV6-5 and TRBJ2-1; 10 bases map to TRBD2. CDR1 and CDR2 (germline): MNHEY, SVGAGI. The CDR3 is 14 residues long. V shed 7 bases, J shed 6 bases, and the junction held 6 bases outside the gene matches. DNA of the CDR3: TGTGCCAGCACTATAGCGGGAGGAGGCAATGAGCAGTTCTTC. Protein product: CASTIAGGGNEQFF.

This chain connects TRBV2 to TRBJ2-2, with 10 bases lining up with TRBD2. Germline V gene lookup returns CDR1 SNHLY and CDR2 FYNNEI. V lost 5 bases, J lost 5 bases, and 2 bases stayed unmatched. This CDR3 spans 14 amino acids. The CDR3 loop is CASSRSGRTGELFF. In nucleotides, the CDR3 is TGTGCCAGCAGTCGTAGCGGGAGGACCGGGGAGCTGTTTTTT.

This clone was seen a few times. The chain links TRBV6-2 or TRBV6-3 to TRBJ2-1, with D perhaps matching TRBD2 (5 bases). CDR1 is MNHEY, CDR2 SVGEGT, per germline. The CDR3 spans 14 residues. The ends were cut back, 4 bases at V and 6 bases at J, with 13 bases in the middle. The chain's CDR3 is CASSSVLGSNEQFF. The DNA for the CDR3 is TGTGCCAGCAGTTCCGTACTAGGAAGCAATGAGCAGTTCTTC.

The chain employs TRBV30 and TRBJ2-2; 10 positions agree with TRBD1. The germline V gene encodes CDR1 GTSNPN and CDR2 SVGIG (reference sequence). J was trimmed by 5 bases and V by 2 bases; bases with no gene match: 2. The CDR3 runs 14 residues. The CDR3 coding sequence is TGTGCCTGGAGTCCGGACAGGGGGACCGGGGAGCTGTTTTTT. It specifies CAWSPDRGTGELFF.

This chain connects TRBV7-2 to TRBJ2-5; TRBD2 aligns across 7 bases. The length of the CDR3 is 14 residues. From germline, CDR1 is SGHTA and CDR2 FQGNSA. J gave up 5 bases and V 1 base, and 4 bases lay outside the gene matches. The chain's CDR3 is CASSLGLARETQYF. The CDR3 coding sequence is TGTGCCAGCAGCTTAGGACTAGCTCGGGAGACCCAGTACTTC.

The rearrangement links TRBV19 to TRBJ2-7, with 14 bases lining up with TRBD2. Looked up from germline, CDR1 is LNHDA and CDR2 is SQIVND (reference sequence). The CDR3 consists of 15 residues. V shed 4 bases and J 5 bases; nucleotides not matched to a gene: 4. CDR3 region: CASSTTGLAGDEQYF. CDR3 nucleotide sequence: TGTGCCAGTAGTACGACGGGACTAGCGGGAGACGAGCAGTACTTC. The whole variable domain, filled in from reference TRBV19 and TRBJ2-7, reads DGGITQSPKYLFRKEGQNVTLSCEQNLNHDAMYWYRQDPGQGLRLIYYSQIVNDFQKGDIAEGYSVSREKKESFPLTVTSAQKNPTAFYLCASSTTGLAGDEQYFGPGTRLTVT.